These 29 T cell receptor beta chains originate from one sample sequenced in a study of blood T cell repertoires in COVID-19. Produced via immunoSEQ multiplex PCR; TCRdb's table is partial and in-frame only. The top ten clones hold about 18% of a sample with about 200,000 clones, roughly 88% of them seen once. Sequencing was performed on peripheral blood. Receptors were obtained from a man aged 50 to 60 with COVID-19, enrolled during active disease.

V and J are TRBV6-5 and TRBJ2-1; 10 nucleotides match TRBD2. The ends lost 6 bases at V and 8 bases at J; junction bases unmatched: 10. This CDR3 has 15 amino acids. Germline values: CDR1 MNHEY, CDR2 SVGAGI. CDR3 coding DNA: TGTGCCAGCAGCCCGGTAGCGGGGGGCCAGGATGAGCAGTTCTTC. Encoded protein: CASSPVAGGQDEQFF.

The rearrangement uses TRBV20-1 and TRBJ1-1; D uncertain. The germline V gene has CDR1 DFQATT and CDR2 SNEGSKA (reference sequence). The V end lost 3 bases, the J end lost 5 bases, and 16 bases lay between the germline ends. The length of the CDR3 is 14 residues. CDR3 protein: CSASSGTLGTEAFF. The DNA of the CDR3 is TGCAGTGCTAGTTCGGGAACGCTGGGTACTGAAGCTTTCTTT.

The chain is built from TRBV27 and TRBJ1-2; perhaps TRBD1 as D (5 bases). The CDR3 totals 18 residues. Trimming removed 2 bases at V and 1 base at J, with 20 bases between. From germline, CDR1 is MNHEY and CDR2 SMNVEV (reference sequence). CDR3 protein: CASSLKFPPAGFNYGYTF. CDR3 in DNA: TGTGCCAGCAGTTTAAAATTCCCCCCGGCAGGGTTTAACTATGGCTACACCTTC.

The genes are TRBV7-3 and TRBJ2-5; D is possibly TRBD1 (6 bases). The CDR3 runs 15 residues. Germline-derived CDR1 and CDR2 are SGHTA and FQGTGA. Trimming pared 4 bases from V and 2 bases from J, leaving 14 bases between. The CDR3 reads CASSSTGTPQETQYF. The CDR3 DNA sequence: TGTGCCAGCAGCTCCACCGGGACACCGCAAGAGACCCAGTACTTC.

This clone was seen a few times. V is TRBV9 and J is TRBJ2-5; possibly TRBD2 for D (6 bases). Looked up from germline, CDR1 is SGDLS and CDR2 is YYNGEE. Deletions cut 4 bases from V and 5 bases from J, with 18 bases between. CDR3 length equals 15 residues. The CDR3 here is CASSPVGGHGETQYF. The CDR3 DNA sequence: TGTGCCAGCAGCCCAGTGGGGGGTCACGGGGAGACCCAGTACTTC.

The chain links TRBV19 to TRBJ1-2; D may be TRBD1 (6 bases). This CDR3 region has 18 residues. CDR1 is LNHDA and CDR2 is SQIVND in the germline V gene (reference sequence). The germline V and J ends were trimmed by 6 bases and 2 bases, with 25 bases remaining between them. CDR3 nucleotide sequence: TGTGCCAGTAGCGCCTCTCCCGGGACATGGGCGAAAAACTATGGCTACACCTTC. Translating gives CASSASPGTWAKNYGYTF.

The gene calls are TRBV18 and TRBJ2-2, with 10 positions matching TRBD2. J was trimmed by 5 bases and V by 3 bases; bases with no gene match: 6. The CDR3 length is 16 residues. Per germline, CDR1 KGHSH and CDR2 LQKENI. As DNA, the CDR3 is TGTGCCAGCTCACCTATAGCGGGAGGCGAAACCGGGGAGCTGTTTTTT. Amino acid sequence: CASSPIAGGETGELFF.

V is TRBV18 and J is TRBJ2-5; D gene uncertain. Germline V CDR1 and CDR2: KGHSH, LQKENI. V was pared by 0 bases and J by 1 base, with 3 bases between. The CDR3 is 13 residues long. The CDR3 is CASSPPSQETQYF. In nucleotides, the CDR3 is TGTGCCAGCTCACCACCCAGCCAAGAGACCCAGTACTTC. Full variable domain (rest looked up from reference TRBV18 and TRBJ2-5): NAGVMQNPRHLVRRRGQEARLRCSPMKGHSHVYWYRQLPEEGLKFMVYLQKENIIDESGMPKERFSAEFPKEGPSILRIQQVVRGDSAAYFCASSPPSQETQYFGPGTRLLVL.

This chain joins TRBV6-1 and TRBJ2-2; 8 nucleotides match TRBD2. Germline V CDR1 and CDR2: MNHNS, SASEGT. CDR3 length: 17 residues. The trim removed 3 bases at V and 5 bases at J, leaving 11 bases unmatched. The CDR3 DNA is TGTGCCAGCAGTGACCTGCCGGGACTAGGAGATACCGGGGAGCTGTTTTTT. Translation: CASSDLPGLGDTGELFF.

CDR3 sequence reads: CAEDISYEQYF. CDR3 nucleotides: TGTGCTGAGGATATCTCCTACGAGCAGTACTTC. This chain links TRBV9 with TRBJ2-7, with D unresolved. The germline V gene encodes CDR1 SGDLS and CDR2 YYNGEE. The CDR3 extends over 11 amino acids.

V gene TRBV10-3 combines with J gene TRBJ2-2; D unclear. This CDR3 spans 13 amino acids. Germline-derived CDR1 and CDR2 are ENHRY and SYGVKD. V was clipped by 1 base and J by 8 bases, with 8 bases between them. The DNA for the CDR3 is TGTGCCATCAGTGAGTTCCCAGTGGGGGAGCTGTTTTTT. Translated: CAISEFPVGELFF.

The chain employs TRBV7-9 and TRBJ2-7, with 9 bases identical to TRBD2. V lost 1 base and J lost 5; bases outside the gene matches: 6. The CDR3 length is 15 residues. Germline V gives CDR1 SEHNR, CDR2 FQNEAQ (reference sequence). DNA of the CDR3: TGTGCCAGCAGCTTAGGGTTAGCGGGAGTGGACGAGCAGTACTTC. This gives the protein CASSLGLAGVDEQYF.

The chain is built from TRBV5-1 and TRBJ1-1; a possible D gene is TRBD1 (6 bases). Germline V gives CDR1 SGHRS, CDR2 YFSETQ. The ends were cut back, 3 bases at V and 3 bases at J, with 9 bases in the middle. The CDR3 is 13 amino acids. This chain's CDR3 is CASSSRQDTEAFF. CDR3 DNA: TGCGCCAGCAGCTCACGACAGGACACTGAAGCTTTCTTT.

This sequence joins TRBV6-6 and TRBJ2-3, with D possibly matching TRBD2 (6 bases). This CDR3 has 16 amino acids. The germline V gene encodes CDR1 MNHNY and CDR2 SVGAGI (reference sequence). Trimming cost V 2 bases and J 0 bases, with 12 bases left between them. This chain's CDR3 is CASSYGGRRSTDTQYF. DNA of the CDR3: TGTGCCAGCAGTTACGGAGGGCGTAGGAGCACAGATACGCAGTATTTT.

V is TRBV5-4 and J is TRBJ2-1; TRBD2 aligns across 9 bases. CDR1 is SGHNT, CDR2 YYREEE, per germline (reference sequence). The CDR3 totals 17 residues. V lost 6 bases to trimming and J lost 7 bases; unmatched junction nucleotides: 17. CDR3 in amino acids: CASTNLLGRAGGNEQFF. CDR3 in DNA: TGTGCCAGCACCAACCTGCTGGGTAGGGCGGGAGGGAATGAGCAGTTCTTC.

The rearrangement links TRBV5-1 to TRBJ1-4; 8 nucleotides agree with TRBD1. With V trimmed by 4 bases and J by 8 bases, 10 bases remained unmatched. This CDR3 comprises 15 residues. Germline-derived CDR1 and CDR2 are SGHRS and YFSETQ. The CDR3 DNA reads as TGCGCCAGCAGCCCGCCGGGACAGGCTGGGGAAAAACTGTTTTTT. This codes for CASSPPGQAGEKLFF.

In regard to this clone: Other nucleotide sequences from this sample produce the same CDR3. This chain joins TRBV18 and TRBJ2-5, with 13 nucleotides matching TRBD2. Germline CDR1 is KGHSH and CDR2 is LQKENI. This CDR3 comprises 15 residues. Trimming removed 6 bases from V and 4 bases from J; junction bases left unmatched: 5. CDR3: CASSPGLAGVETQYF. CDR3 nucleotide sequence: TGTGCCAGCTCTCCCGGACTAGCGGGAGTAGAGACCCAGTACTTC.

The V gene is TRBV7-8, the J gene TRBJ2-7; the D gene is possibly TRBD1 (6 bases). V was clipped by 1 base and J by 2 bases, with 12 bases between them. The CDR3 covers 15 residues. Germline V lookup: CDR1 SGHVS, CDR2 FQNEAQ. CDR3 region: CASSLVAGTTYEQYF. The CDR3, as DNA: TGTGCCAGCAGCTTAGTTGCAGGGACAACCTACGAGCAGTACTTC.

This clone was seen more than once but under ten times. This sequence joins TRBV9 and TRBJ1-2; 7 bases fit TRBD1. CDR3 length: 15 amino acids. V was pared by 3 bases and J by 6 bases, with 11 bases of the junction left unmatched. CDR1 and CDR2 (germline): SGDLS, YYNGEE. The CDR3 DNA reads as TGTGCCAGCAGCGAAGCGCCCGGGACAGCCGATGGCTACACCTTC. This encodes CASSEAPGTADGYTF.

The genes are TRBV19 and TRBJ2-7; 11 bases are a match to TRBD2. Germline lookup yields CDR1 LNHDA and CDR2 SQIVND (reference sequence). The CDR3 contains 15 residues. V gave up 5 bases and J gave up 3 bases; unmatched junction bases: 6. This CDR3 reads CASSYGTSGNYEQYF. Written as DNA, the CDR3 is TGTGCCAGTAGTTATGGGACTAGCGGCAACTACGAGCAGTACTTC.

This clone was recorded a few times. The V gene is TRBV5-5, the J gene TRBJ2-1; D is uncertain. V gave up 3 bases and J gave up 6 bases, with 4 bases separating them. CDR1 is SGHKS and CDR2 is YYEKEE in the germline V gene (reference sequence). This CDR3 region has 11 residues. In DNA form, the CDR3 reads TGTGCCAGCAGCTCTCTCAATGAGCAGTTCTTC. Its translation is CASSSLNEQFF.

This chain links TRBV5-6 with TRBJ2-2, with D tentatively TRBD2 (5 bases). CDR1 is SGHDT and CDR2 is YYEEEE in the germline V gene. The CDR3 has 14 residues. V lost 0 bases and J 5 bases, leaving 8 bases between the germline ends. The CDR3 spells CASSLERLTGELFF. The CDR3 region has the DNA TGTGCCAGCAGCTTGGAGCGGTTGACCGGGGAGCTGTTTTTT.

This clone was observed a few times. The chain carries TRBV6-1 and TRBJ2-5; the match to TRBD1 covers 9 bases. Germline loops: CDR1 MNHNS, CDR2 SASEGT. The V gene end was trimmed by 1 base and the J gene end by 5 bases; junction bases not matched to a gene: 8. The CDR3 extends over 16 amino acids. The CDR3 reads CASSEVRTGVGETQYF. CDR3 in DNA: TGTGCCAGCAGTGAAGTCCGGACAGGGGTTGGCGAGACCCAGTACTTC.

The V gene is TRBV18, the J gene TRBJ1-1; 7 bases agree with TRBD1. J was trimmed by 7 bases and V by 4 bases; bases with no gene match: 9. CDR3 length: 14 residues. CDR1 and CDR2 (germline): KGHSH, LQKENI. Here the CDR3 DNA reads TGTGCCAGCTCACTTTTAGTTAGGGGGCGTGAAGCTTTCTTT. Protein: CASSLLVRGREAFF.

The rearrangement links TRBV6-5 to TRBJ2-7, with TRBD2 matching 8 bases. Germline V lookup: CDR1 MNHEY, CDR2 SVGAGI. The CDR3 is made up of 15 amino acids. Trimming removed 11 bases from V and 2 bases from J; junction bases left unmatched: 14. For the CDR3, the DNA is TGTGCCCGCTGGGGGCGGGGGGCCGGAACCTACGAGCAGTACTTC. It yields the protein CARWGRGAGTYEQYF.

The CDR3 region is CASSLGLVGYTF. DNA of the CDR3: TGTGCCAGCAGTCTGGGACTTGTAGGCTACACCTTC. The gene calls are TRBV12-3 or TRBV12-4 and TRBJ1-2; D might be TRBD1 (5 bases). The V end lost 5 bases, the J end lost 8 bases, and 12 bases lay between the germline ends. The length of the CDR3 is 12 residues.

V usage is TRBV7-9 and J usage is TRBJ2-5; 7 bases map to TRBD2. There are 15 residues in the CDR3. Germline values: CDR1 SEHNR, CDR2 FQNEAQ (reference sequence). J lost 1 base, V lost 5 bases, and 7 bases had no gene match. The CDR3 nucleotides are TGTGCCAGCAGCAACATAGCGGGCTCCCAAGAGACCCAGTACTTC. Amino acids: CASSNIAGSQETQYF.

The chain joins TRBV30 to TRBJ2-7; D may be TRBD2 (6 bases). Trimming left V 8 bases short and J 0 bases short, with 14 bases between. In germline, CDR1 is GTSNPN, CDR2 SVGIG (reference sequence). The CDR3 has 13 residues. The CDR3 DNA reads TGTGCCGTCCGGGACTCGAGCTCCTACGAGCAGTACTTC. Translated: CAVRDSSSYEQYF.

V is TRBV5-6 and J is TRBJ2-6, with 9 nucleotides matching TRBD1. V dropped 1 base and J dropped 19; count of bases not matched to a gene: 6. The germline V gene has CDR1 SGHDT and CDR2 YYEEEE. The CDR3 runs to 12 residues. The CDR3 nucleotides read TGTGCCAGCAGCTTGTGGGGACAGGGTTTAACTTTC. Translating it yields CASSLWGQGLTF.